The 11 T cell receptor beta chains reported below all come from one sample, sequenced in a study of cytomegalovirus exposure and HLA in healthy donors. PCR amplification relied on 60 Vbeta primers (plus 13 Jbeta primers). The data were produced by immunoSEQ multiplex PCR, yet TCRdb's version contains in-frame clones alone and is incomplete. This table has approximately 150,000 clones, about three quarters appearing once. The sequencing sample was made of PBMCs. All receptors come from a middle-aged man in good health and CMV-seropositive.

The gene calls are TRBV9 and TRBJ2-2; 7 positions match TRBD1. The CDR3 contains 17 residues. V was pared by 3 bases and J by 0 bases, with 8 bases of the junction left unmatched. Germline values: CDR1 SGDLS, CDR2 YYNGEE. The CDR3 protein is CASSAISGTANTGELFF. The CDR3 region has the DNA TGTGCCAGCAGCGCCATTTCCGGGACAGCGAACACCGGGGAGCTGTTTTTT.

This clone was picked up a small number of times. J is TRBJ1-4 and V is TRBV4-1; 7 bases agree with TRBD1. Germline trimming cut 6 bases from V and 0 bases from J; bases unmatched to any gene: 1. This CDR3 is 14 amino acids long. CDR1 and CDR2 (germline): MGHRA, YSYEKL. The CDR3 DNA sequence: TGCGCCAGCAGTACAGGGGCAACTAATGAAAAACTGTTTTTT. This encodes CASSTGATNEKLFF.

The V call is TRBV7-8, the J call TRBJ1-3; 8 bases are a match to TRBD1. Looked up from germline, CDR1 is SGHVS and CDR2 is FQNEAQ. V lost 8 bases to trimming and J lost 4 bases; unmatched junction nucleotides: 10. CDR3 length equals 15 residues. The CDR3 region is CASSRLQGAGNTIYF. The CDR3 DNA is TGTGCCAGCTCCCGGCTCCAGGGGGCGGGAAACACCATATATTTT.

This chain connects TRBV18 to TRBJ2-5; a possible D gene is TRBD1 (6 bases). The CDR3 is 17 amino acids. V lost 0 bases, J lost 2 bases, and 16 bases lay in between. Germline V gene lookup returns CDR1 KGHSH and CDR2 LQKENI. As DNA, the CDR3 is TGTGCCAGCTCACCACCGAGCGGTAGGGACATACAAGAGACCCAGTACTTC. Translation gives CASSPPSGRDIQETQYF.

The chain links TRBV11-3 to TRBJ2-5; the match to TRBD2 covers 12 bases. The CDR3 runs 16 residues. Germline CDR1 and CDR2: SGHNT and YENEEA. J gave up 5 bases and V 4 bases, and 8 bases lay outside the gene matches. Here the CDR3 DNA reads TGTGCCAGCAGCTGGCGGACTAGCGGGAAGGGGGAGACCCAGTACTTC. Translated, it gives CASSWRTSGKGETQYF.

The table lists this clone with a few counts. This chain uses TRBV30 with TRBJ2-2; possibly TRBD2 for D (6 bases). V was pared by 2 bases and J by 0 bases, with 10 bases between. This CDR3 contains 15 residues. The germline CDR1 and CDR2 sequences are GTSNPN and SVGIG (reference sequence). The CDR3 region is CAWSRGDSNTGELFF. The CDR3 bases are TGTGCCTGGAGTCGAGGGGACTCGAACACCGGGGAGCTGTTTTTT.

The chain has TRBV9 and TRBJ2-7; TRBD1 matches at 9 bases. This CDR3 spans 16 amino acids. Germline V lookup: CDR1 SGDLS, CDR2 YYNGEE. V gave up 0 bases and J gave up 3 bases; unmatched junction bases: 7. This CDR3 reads CASSVDPGQGGYEQYF. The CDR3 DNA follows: TGTGCCAGCAGCGTAGATCCGGGACAGGGAGGCTACGAGCAGTACTTC.

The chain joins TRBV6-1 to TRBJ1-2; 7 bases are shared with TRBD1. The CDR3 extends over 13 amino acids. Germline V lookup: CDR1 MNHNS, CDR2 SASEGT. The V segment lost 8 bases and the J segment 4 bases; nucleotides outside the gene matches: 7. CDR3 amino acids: CASAGQIVYGYTF. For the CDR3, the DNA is TGTGCCAGCGCGGGACAGATTGTCTATGGCTACACCTTC.

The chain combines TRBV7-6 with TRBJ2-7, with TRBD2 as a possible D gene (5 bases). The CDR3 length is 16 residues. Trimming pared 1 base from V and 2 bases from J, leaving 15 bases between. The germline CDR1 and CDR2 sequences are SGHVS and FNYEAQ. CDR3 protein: CASSLGPAAVPYEQYF. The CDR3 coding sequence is TGTGCCAGCAGCTTAGGCCCAGCGGCAGTACCCTACGAGCAGTACTTC.

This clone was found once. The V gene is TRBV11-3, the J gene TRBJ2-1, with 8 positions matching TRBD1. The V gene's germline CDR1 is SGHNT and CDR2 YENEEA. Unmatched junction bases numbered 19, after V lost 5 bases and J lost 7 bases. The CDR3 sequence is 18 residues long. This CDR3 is CASSRTLYRDRSPNEQFF. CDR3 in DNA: TGTGCCAGCAGCCGAACACTTTACCGGGACAGGAGTCCTAATGAGCAGTTCTTC.

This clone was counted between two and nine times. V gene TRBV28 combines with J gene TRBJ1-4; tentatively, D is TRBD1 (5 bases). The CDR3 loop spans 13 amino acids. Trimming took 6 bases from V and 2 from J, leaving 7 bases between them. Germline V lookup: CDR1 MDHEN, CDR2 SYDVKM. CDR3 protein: CASRDITNEKLFF. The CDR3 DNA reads TGTGCCAGCAGGGACATCACTAATGAAAAACTGTTTTTT.